This T cell receptor (beta chain) appears in the sequencing data of a study of T cell responses to AZD1222 COVID-19 vaccine. In germline, CDR1 is LNHDA, CDR2 SQIVND (reference sequence). Deletions cut 11 bases from V and 2 bases from J, with 22 bases between. The CDR3 spans 15 residues. The assay was immunoSEQ multiplex PCR, and TCRdb's table has in-frame clones only and misses some. The sample holds 150,000 to 200,000 clones, 90% to 95% seen once. Of note for this clone: What it recognizes is unknown.

The study, taken as a whole, reports: Spike-wide coverage was observed for vaccine-associated CD4 TCRs, with dominant responses at 160-218 and 743-854. Reportedly, nearly half of unique spike TCRs recognized epitopes outside B.1.351/B.1.1.7 mutations.

The sequenced sample was peripheral blood, obtained on day 0 of AZD1222 vaccination. The chain combines TRBV19 with TRBJ2-7; D possibly matches TRBD1 or TRBD2 (6 bases each). The receptor was isolated from an adult in good health. CDR3 sequence: CASDGGGNRAYEQYF. The CDR3 DNA is TGTGCCTCCGATGGAGGGGGGAATCGGGCCTACGAGCAGTACTTC. Variable domain in full (rest from reference TRBV19 and TRBJ2-7): DGGITQSPKYLFRKEGQNVTLSCEQNLNHDAMYWYRQDPGQGLRLIYYSQIVNDFQKGDIAEGYSVSREKKESFPLTVTSAQKNPTAFYLCASDGGGNRAYEQYFGPGTRLTVT.